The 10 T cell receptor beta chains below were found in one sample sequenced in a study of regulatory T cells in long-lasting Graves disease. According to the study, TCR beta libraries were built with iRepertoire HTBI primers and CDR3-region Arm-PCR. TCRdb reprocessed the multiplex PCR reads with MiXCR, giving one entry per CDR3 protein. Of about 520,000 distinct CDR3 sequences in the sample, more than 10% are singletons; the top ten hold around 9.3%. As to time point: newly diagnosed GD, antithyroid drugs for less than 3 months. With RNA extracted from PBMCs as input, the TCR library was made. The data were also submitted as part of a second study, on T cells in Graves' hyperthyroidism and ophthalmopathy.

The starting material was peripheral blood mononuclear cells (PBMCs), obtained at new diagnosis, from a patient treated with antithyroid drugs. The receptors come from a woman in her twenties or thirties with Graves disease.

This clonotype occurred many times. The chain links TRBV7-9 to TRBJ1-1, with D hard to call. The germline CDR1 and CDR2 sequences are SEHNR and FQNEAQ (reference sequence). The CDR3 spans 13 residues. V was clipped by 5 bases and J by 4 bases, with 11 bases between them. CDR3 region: CASSGRRSTEAFF. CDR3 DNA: TGTGCCAGCAGCGGCCGGAGGAGCACTGAAGCTTTCTTT.

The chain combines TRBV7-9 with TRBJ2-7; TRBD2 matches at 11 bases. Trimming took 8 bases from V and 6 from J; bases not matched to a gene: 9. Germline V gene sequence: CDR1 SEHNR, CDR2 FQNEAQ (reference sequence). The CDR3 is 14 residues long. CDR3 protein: CASRYGTSGGEQYF. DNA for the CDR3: TGTGCCAGCCGATACGGGACTAGCGGCGGCGAGCAGTACTTC.

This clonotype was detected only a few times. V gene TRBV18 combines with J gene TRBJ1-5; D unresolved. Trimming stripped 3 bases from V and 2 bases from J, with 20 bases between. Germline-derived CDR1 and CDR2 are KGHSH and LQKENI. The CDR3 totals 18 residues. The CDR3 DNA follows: TGTGCCAGCTCACCGGAGGGCGACCAGGTTTTCGGCAATCAGCCCCAGCATTTT. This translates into CASSPEGDQVFGNQPQHF.

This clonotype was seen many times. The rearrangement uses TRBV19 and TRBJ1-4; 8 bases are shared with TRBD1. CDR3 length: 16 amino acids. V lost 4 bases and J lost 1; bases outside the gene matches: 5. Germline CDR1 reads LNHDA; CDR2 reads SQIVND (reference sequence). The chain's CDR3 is CASSSRGRETNEKLFF. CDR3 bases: TGTGCCAGTAGTAGCAGGGGGCGAGAAACTAATGAAAAACTGTTTTTT.

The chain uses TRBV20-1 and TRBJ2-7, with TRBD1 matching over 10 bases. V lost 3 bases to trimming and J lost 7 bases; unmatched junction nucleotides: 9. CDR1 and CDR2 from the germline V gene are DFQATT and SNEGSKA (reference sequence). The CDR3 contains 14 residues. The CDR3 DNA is TGCAGTGCTAGCCGCGACAGGGGGCGGTGGGAGCAGTACTTC. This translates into CSASRDRGRWEQYF.

The CDR3 spells CASNILGDEKLFF. The DNA of the CDR3 is TGTGCCAGTAACATATTGGGCGATGAAAAACTGTTTTTT. The rearrangement joins TRBV19 to TRBJ1-4; D gene ambiguous. Per germline, CDR1 LNHDA and CDR2 SQIVND (reference sequence). The CDR3 extends over 13 amino acids. Deletions cut 7 bases from V and 6 bases from J, with 12 bases between.

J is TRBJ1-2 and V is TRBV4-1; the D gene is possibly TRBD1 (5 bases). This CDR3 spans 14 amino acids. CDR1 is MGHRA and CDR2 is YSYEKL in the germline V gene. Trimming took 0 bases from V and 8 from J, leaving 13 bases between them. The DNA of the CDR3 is TGCGCCAGCAGCCAAGAAAACAGGAGAGCCGGCTACACCTTC. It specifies CASSQENRRAGYTF.

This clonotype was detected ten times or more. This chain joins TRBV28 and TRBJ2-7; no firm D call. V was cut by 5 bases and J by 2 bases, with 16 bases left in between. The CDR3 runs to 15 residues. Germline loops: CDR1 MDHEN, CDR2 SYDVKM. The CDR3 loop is CASSGFFRTAYEQYF. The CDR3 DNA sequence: TGTGCCAGCAGTGGGTTTTTCCGCACGGCCTACGAGCAGTACTTC.

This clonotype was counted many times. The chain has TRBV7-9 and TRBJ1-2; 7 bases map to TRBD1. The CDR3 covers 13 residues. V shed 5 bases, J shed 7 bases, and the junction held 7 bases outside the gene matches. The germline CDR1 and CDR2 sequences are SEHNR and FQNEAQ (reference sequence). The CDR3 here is CASSPWTGGGYTF. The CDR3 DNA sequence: TGTGCCAGCAGCCCGTGGACAGGCGGTGGCTACACCTTC. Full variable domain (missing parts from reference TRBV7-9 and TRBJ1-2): DTGVSQNPRHKITKRGQNVTFRCDPISEHNRLYWYRQTLGQGPEFLTYFQNEAQLEKSRLLSDRFSAERPKGSFSTLEIQRTEQGDSAMYLCASSPWTGGGYTFGSGTRLTVV.

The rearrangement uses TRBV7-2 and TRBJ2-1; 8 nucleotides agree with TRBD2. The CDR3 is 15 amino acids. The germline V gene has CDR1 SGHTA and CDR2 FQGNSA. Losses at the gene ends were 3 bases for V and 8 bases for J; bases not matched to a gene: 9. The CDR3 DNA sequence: TGTGCCAGCAGCTTTCCGGGACTAGTAGGCCATGAGCAGTTCTTC. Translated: CASSFPGLVGHEQFF.